Listed below are T cell receptor beta chains from one sample, sequenced in a study of post-analysis software for immune sequencing data. TCRdb passed the PCR reads through MiXCR, listing each CDR3 protein once. The profile shows about 820,000 distinct CDR3 sequences, about 50% of them singletons. The sample comprised blood. The receptors were sampled from a girl between 10 and 17 years old with multiple sclerosis. Each CDR3 is given with its conserved first and last residue. The order of the fields is clone size, J gene, D gene, V gene, CDR3 protein, CDR3 DNA. A D gene is named only where the DNA matches it firmly. For some rows the clone size is stated as once, few or many, or as a class when expanded; others skip it.

clone size: .; J gene: TRBJ1-2; D gene: .; V gene: TRBV7-8; CDR3 protein: CASSSWGGQVQGYTF; CDR3 DNA: TGTGCCAGCAGTTCCTGGGGGGGGCAGGTTCAGGGCTACACCTTC
clone size: .; J gene: TRBJ1-2; D gene: .; V gene: TRBV11-1; CDR3 protein: CASSLERNSNYGYTF; CDR3 DNA: TGTGCCAGCAGCTTGGAAAGAAACAGTAACTATGGCTACACCTTC
clone size: few; J gene: TRBJ2-7; D gene: TRBD2; V gene: TRBV7-6; CDR3 protein: CASSFSAGTSGSYEQYF; CDR3 DNA: TGTGCCAGCAGCTTTTCTGCCGGGACTAGCGGGAGTTACGAGCAGTACTTC
clone size: .; J gene: TRBJ2-7; D gene: .; V gene: TRBV4-2; CDR3 protein: CASSQELPDAQYF; CDR3 DNA: TGTGCCAGCAGCCAAGAATTGCCGGACGCCCAGTACTTC
clone size: many; J gene: TRBJ2-7; D gene: TRBD2; V gene: TRBV4-1; CDR3 protein: CASSQGTSGYEQYF; CDR3 DNA: TGCGCCAGCAGCCAAGGGACTAGCGGCTACGAGCAGTACTTC
clone size: .; J gene: TRBJ2-1; D gene: TRBD2; V gene: TRBV10-3; CDR3 protein: CAISEWLAGPYNEQFF; CDR3 DNA: TGTGCCATCAGTGAGTGGCTAGCGGGTCCCTACAATGAGCAGTTCTTC
clone size: .; J gene: TRBJ2-5; D gene: .; V gene: TRBV6-2/TRBV6-3; CDR3 protein: CASSYEGERNRRETQYF; CDR3 DNA: TGTGCCAGCAGTTACGAGGGGGAGCGGAACCGGAGGGAGACCCAGTACTTC
clone size: .; J gene: TRBJ2-5; D gene: .; V gene: TRBV5-1; CDR3 protein: CASSTPTRTLRETQYF; CDR3 DNA: TGCGCCAGCAGCACCCCAACTAGGACCCTCAGGGAGACCCAGTACTTC
clone size: .; J gene: TRBJ2-5; D gene: TRBD1; V gene: TRBV19; CDR3 protein: CASSMGTGTETQYF; CDR3 DNA: TGTGCCAGTAGTATGGGGACAGGGACTGAGACCCAGTACTTC
clone size: .; J gene: TRBJ2-1; D gene: .; V gene: TRBV29-1; CDR3 protein: CSVRARGSNEQFF; CDR3 DNA: TGCAGCGTCCGGGCCAGGGGTTCCAATGAGCAGTTCTTC
clone size: .; J gene: TRBJ2-3; D gene: .; V gene: TRBV9; CDR3 protein: CASSVAGGGFTDTQYF; CDR3 DNA: TGTGCCAGCAGCGTAGCCGGCGGGGGCTTCACAGATACGCAGTATTTT
clone size: few; J gene: TRBJ2-6; D gene: .; V gene: TRBV5-5; CDR3 protein: CASSDIGANVLTF; CDR3 DNA: TGTGCCAGCAGCGACATTGGGGCCAACGTCCTGACTTTC
clone size: .; J gene: TRBJ2-1; D gene: TRBD1; V gene: TRBV20-1; CDR3 protein: CSARDAGQGALNEQFF; CDR3 DNA: TGCAGTGCTAGAGATGCGGGACAGGGGGCCCTCAATGAGCAGTTCTTC
clone size: .; J gene: TRBJ1-2; D gene: .; V gene: TRBV20-1; CDR3 protein: CSATTAATGIYGYTF; CDR3 DNA: TGCAGTGCTACCACGGCCGCAACAGGGATCTATGGCTACACCTTC
clone size: .; J gene: TRBJ2-3; D gene: .; V gene: TRBV9; CDR3 protein: CASSVGPSATDTQYF; CDR3 DNA: TGTGCCAGCAGCGTAGGTCCCTCAGCCACAGATACGCAGTATTTT
clone size: .; J gene: TRBJ2-7; D gene: .; V gene: TRBV6-2/TRBV6-3; CDR3 protein: CASRTLWSLYEQYF; CDR3 DNA: TGTGCCAGCAGAACCCTTTGGAGTTTATACGAGCAGTACTTC
clone size: .; J gene: TRBJ2-5; D gene: .; V gene: TRBV7-9; CDR3 protein: CASSPRTSQETQYF; CDR3 DNA: TGTGCCAGCAGCCCTCGGACTTCCCAAGAGACCCAGTACTTC
clone size: .; J gene: TRBJ2-3; D gene: .; V gene: TRBV18; CDR3 protein: CASSPPLRPTDTQYF; CDR3 DNA: TGTGCCAGCTCACCACCCTTGCGGCCCACAGATACGCAGTATTTT
clone size: many; J gene: TRBJ2-5; D gene: .; V gene: TRBV5-1; CDR3 protein: CASSLALETQYF; CDR3 DNA: TGTGCCAGCAGCTTAGCGCTGGAGACCCAGTACTTC
clone size: .; J gene: TRBJ2-1; D gene: TRBD2; V gene: TRBV7-6; CDR3 protein: CASSSRVPGLGNNEQFF; CDR3 DNA: TGTGCCAGCAGCTCCCGCGTCCCGGGACTAGGGAACAATGAGCAGTTCTTC
clone size: .; J gene: TRBJ2-1; D gene: TRBD2; V gene: TRBV7-9; CDR3 protein: CASSLGTSGRSGNNEQFF; CDR3 DNA: TGTGCCAGCAGCTTAGGGACTAGCGGGAGGAGTGGCAACAATGAGCAGTTCTTC
clone size: few; J gene: TRBJ2-1; D gene: TRBD2; V gene: TRBV5-1; CDR3 protein: CASNRGTSGSHNEQFF; CDR3 DNA: TGCGCCAGCAATCGGGGGACTAGCGGGAGCCACAATGAGCAGTTCTTC
clone size: .; J gene: TRBJ2-1; D gene: TRBD1; V gene: TRBV7-8; CDR3 protein: CVSSSSGTEPYNEQFF; CDR3 DNA: TGTGTCAGCAGCTCATCCGGGACAGAGCCCTACAATGAGCAGTTCTTC
clone size: .; J gene: TRBJ2-1; D gene: .; V gene: TRBV24-1; CDR3 protein: CATAGGGAGRGDNEQFF; CDR3 DNA: TGTGCCACCGCTGGTGGGGGAGCGGGCCGAGGAGACAATGAGCAGTTCTTC
clone size: .; J gene: TRBJ2-7; D gene: .; V gene: TRBV6-5; CDR3 protein: CASSYSGRLLYEQYF; CDR3 DNA: TGTGCCAGCAGTTACTCGGGGAGGCTTCTCTACGAGCAGTACTTC
clone size: .; J gene: TRBJ2-7; D gene: .; V gene: TRBV5-1; CDR3 protein: CASSLGTEIYEQYF; CDR3 DNA: TGCGCCAGCAGCTTGGGGACAGAGATCTACGAGCAGTACTTC
clone size: .; J gene: TRBJ2-7; D gene: TRBD2; V gene: TRBV20-1; CDR3 protein: CSATPGLAGFYEQYF; CDR3 DNA: TGCAGTGCAACCCCAGGACTAGCGGGATTTTACGAGCAGTACTTC
clone size: few; J gene: TRBJ2-7; D gene: .; V gene: TRBV5-1; CDR3 protein: CASSPEGYTYEQYF; CDR3 DNA: TGCGCCAGCAGCCCCGAGGGCTATACCTACGAGCAGTACTTC
clone size: .; J gene: TRBJ1-2; D gene: TRBD1; V gene: TRBV3-1; CDR3 protein: CASSPLGQGYYGYTF; CDR3 DNA: TGTGCCAGCAGCCCATTGGGACAGGGTTACTATGGCTACACCTTC
clone size: .; J gene: TRBJ2-3; D gene: TRBD2; V gene: TRBV5-1; CDR3 protein: CASSSPGGTDTQYF; CDR3 DNA: TGCGCCAGCAGCTCGCCGGGGGGGACAGATACGCAGTATTTT
clone size: .; J gene: TRBJ2-1; D gene: .; V gene: TRBV29-1; CDR3 protein: CSVPRGPSRREQFF; CDR3 DNA: TGCAGCGTTCCCCGGGGCCCAAGTCGACGCGAGCAGTTCTTC
clone size: .; J gene: TRBJ2-7; D gene: .; V gene: TRBV5-1; CDR3 protein: CASSSAPGLAYEQYF; CDR3 DNA: TGCGCCAGCAGCTCGGCGCCCGGGTTGGCCTACGAGCAGTACTTC
clone size: .; J gene: TRBJ2-5; D gene: TRBD2; V gene: TRBV20-1; CDR3 protein: CSAPSGSFRETQYF; CDR3 DNA: TGCAGTGCCCCTAGCGGGAGTTTTCGAGAGACCCAGTACTTC
clone size: .; J gene: TRBJ2-3; D gene: .; V gene: TRBV29-1; CDR3 protein: CSVESLGDTQYF; CDR3 DNA: TGCAGCGTTGAAAGCTTGGGAGATACGCAGTATTTT
clone size: .; J gene: TRBJ2-7; D gene: .; V gene: TRBV7-8; CDR3 protein: CASSLGWTPLTYEQYF; CDR3 DNA: TGTGCCAGCAGCTTAGGCTGGACACCTCTTACCTACGAGCAGTACTTC
clone size: .; J gene: TRBJ1-4; D gene: .; V gene: TRBV4-1; CDR3 protein: CASSQDVGQVGGTNEKPFF; CDR3 DNA: TGCGCCAGCAGCCAAGATGTCGGCCAGGTCGGGGGGACTAATGAAAAACCGTTTTTT
clone size: few; J gene: TRBJ2-3; D gene: TRBD1; V gene: TRBV3-1; CDR3 protein: CASSRDRGSDTQYF; CDR3 DNA: TGTGCCAGCAGCCGGGACAGGGGTTCAGATACGCAGTATTTT
clone size: .; J gene: TRBJ2-5; D gene: .; V gene: TRBV25-1; CDR3 protein: CATATVWEQYF; CDR3 DNA: TGTGCCACCGCTACCGTATGGGAGCAGTACTTC
clone size: .; J gene: TRBJ1-2; D gene: .; V gene: TRBV5-1; CDR3 protein: CASSLELGAGIHYGYTF; CDR3 DNA: TGCGCCAGCAGCTTGGAGCTTGGGGCAGGGATACACTATGGCTACACCTTC
clone size: few; J gene: TRBJ2-7; D gene: .; V gene: TRBV20-1; CDR3 protein: CSAQSGVTFYEQYF; CDR3 DNA: TGCAGTGCGCAATCCGGGGTCACCTTCTACGAGCAGTACTTC
clone size: .; J gene: TRBJ2-1; D gene: TRBD2; V gene: TRBV20-1; CDR3 protein: CSASRGLAGGEQFF; CDR3 DNA: TGCAGTGCTAGTAGGGGACTAGCGGGGGGGGAGCAGTTCTTC
clone size: few; J gene: TRBJ2-5; D gene: TRBD2; V gene: TRBV12-3/TRBV12-4; CDR3 protein: CASSFGAGAGESETQYF; CDR3 DNA: TGTGCCAGCAGTTTTGGCGCGGGAGCGGGTGAGAGTGAGACCCAGTACTTC
clone size: .; J gene: TRBJ2-7; D gene: .; V gene: TRBV5-1; CDR3 protein: CASSLRAGFTYEQYF; CDR3 DNA: TGCGCCAGCAGCTTGAGGGCAGGATTCACCTACGAGCAGTACTTC
clone size: .; J gene: TRBJ2-3; D gene: TRBD2; V gene: TRBV3-1; CDR3 protein: CASSQSSAAGGYTDTQYF; CDR3 DNA: TGTGCCAGCAGCCAATCCTCAGCGGCGGGAGGTTACACAGATACGCAGTATTTT